The entry that follows covers one TCR beta chain sequence. Germline CDR1 LNHDA, CDR2 SQIVND (reference sequence). V was shortened by 8 bases and J by 1 base, with 15 bases between the two germline ends. CDR3 size: 15 residues. These data originate in a study of blood T cell repertoires in COVID-19. Study as a whole: Acute-phase and convalescent COVID-19 samples originated in the United States, Italy and Spain.

This table comes from immunoSEQ multiplex PCR, and its TCRdb copy is limited to in-frame clones, with some not included. Of more than 50,000 clones listed, about nine tenths were seen once; the top ten hold just under 8.5%. Material: peripheral blood. J is TRBJ1-5 and V is TRBV19; maybe TRBD1 (6 bases). The sequence derives from a woman aged 35 to 49 with active COVID-19. For the CDR3, the DNA is TGTGCCAGTCGCCCCGAGGGACAAAGCAATCAGCCCCAGCATTTT. It is translated as CASRPEGQSNQPQHF.